These 3 T cell receptor beta chains share one sample of origin, sequenced in a study of tumor-infiltrating lymphocytes in primary liver carcinoma. RNA and DNA were co-extracted from roughly 20-30 mg of unsorted bulk tissue. Total RNA amounting to around 450 ng was the source from which TCR beta cDNA was made with a constant-region primer. Libraries of TCR beta came from three nested multiplex PCR rounds with slightly modified ARM-PCR. Forward primers for TRBV1-TRBV30 and a C-beta reverse primer served the first two PCR rounds, at roughly 10 cycles each. TCRdb itself ran the multiplex PCR reads through MiXCR, one entry per CDR3 protein. The sample lists about 100,000 distinct CDR3 sequences, 55% to 80% occurring once. Sequences were obtained from liver tumor tissue from sampling region 2. The subset: tumor region T2, inferior pole. The receptor source for this set is a woman aged 55-69 years with primary liver carcinoma and hepatitis B virus infection.

The chain combines TRBV18 with TRBJ1-2, with 7 bases aligning to TRBD1. Germline assignment: CDR1 KGHSH and CDR2 LQKENI. The CDR3 runs 13 residues. V was pared by 8 bases and J by 6 bases, with 9 bases of the junction left unmatched. CDR3 sequence: CASTADRDHGYTF. CDR3 DNA: TGTGCCAGCACAGCCGACAGGGACCATGGCTACACCTTC.

Comment on this clonotype: A clone one base away is much larger, so this may be a read error. The genes are TRBV5-1 and TRBJ2-7, with a tentative D call TRBD1 (7 bases). The CDR3 is made up of 14 amino acids. Trimming pared 3 bases from V and 6 bases from J, leaving 16 bases between. Germline V CDR1 and CDR2: SGHRS, YFSETQ. The DNA for the CDR3 is TGCGCCAGCAGCTGGAGACAGGGAGGTGGCGAGCAGTACTTC. As protein: CASSWRQGGGEQYF.

V gene TRBV28 combines with J gene TRBJ2-1; a possible D gene is TRBD2 (5 bases). The germline CDR1 and CDR2 sequences are MDHEN and SYDVKM. The V end lost 6 bases, the J end lost 4 bases, and 10 bases lay between the germline ends. CDR3 length equals 13 residues. CDR3 sequence: CASSAGWYNEQFF. The CDR3 nucleotides read TGTGCCAGCAGCGCGGGCTGGTACAATGAGCAGTTCTTC.